The 11 T cell receptor beta chains below come from one sample, sequenced in a study of CD8+ T cells in alopecia areata. Sequencing used cDNA as its template, made by extracting RNA and reverse transcribing it. Clones were sequenced by immunoSEQ multiplex PCR, and TCRdb holds only the in-frame ones, with some missing. The sample shows tens of thousands of clones, just over 50% of them seen only once. Input material: NKG2D-high CD8+ T cells sorted from blood. The receptor source for this set is a human donor with alopecia areata.

This sequence joins TRBV9 and TRBJ2-3, with 7 bases aligning to TRBD2. J was trimmed by 3 bases and V by 3 bases; bases with no gene match: 7. The CDR3 runs to 15 residues. CDR1 is SGDLS, CDR2 YYNGEE, per germline. For the CDR3, the DNA is TGTGCCAGCAGCGAGGGGACTACCCCTACAGATACGCAGTATTTT. It encodes CASSEGTTPTDTQYF.

The chain uses TRBV2 and TRBJ1-2; a weak D match, TRBD1 (5 bases). Germline CDR1 reads SNHLY; CDR2 reads FYNNEI. This CDR3 contains 13 residues. Trimming shortened V by 4 bases and J by 4 bases, and 10 bases separated the two germline ends. CDR3 sequence (DNA): TGTGCCAGCAGTGGAGGGGAAGGCTATGGCTACACCTTC. It specifies CASSGGEGYGYTF.

CDR3 DNA: TGTGCCAGCAGCTTCGGATCAAGCAAAAACATTCAGTACTTC. It yields the protein CASSFGSSKNIQYF. V is TRBV28 and J is TRBJ2-4; D call uncertain. Trimming left V 6 bases short and J 3 bases short, with 12 bases between. From germline, CDR1 is MDHEN and CDR2 SYDVKM. There are 14 residues in the CDR3.

This clone appeared a few times. J is TRBJ2-7 and V is TRBV29-1; possibly TRBD1 for D (5 bases). The germline V gene encodes CDR1 SQVTM and CDR2 ANQGSEA. The CDR3 is 13 residues long. V was shortened by 7 bases and J by 5 bases, with 18 bases between the two germline ends. CDR3: CSALDPRAHEQYF. Here the CDR3 DNA reads TGCAGCGCCCTGGACCCCAGGGCCCACGAGCAGTACTTC.

The rearrangement uses TRBV29-1 and TRBJ1-2; tentative D call: TRBD1 (5 bases). The V and J ends lost 3 bases and 6 bases respectively, with 17 bases between them. There are 14 residues in the CDR3. From germline, CDR1 is SQVTM and CDR2 ANQGSEA. CDR3 in amino acids: CSVDFGRHRNGYTF. CDR3 in DNA: TGCAGCGTTGATTTCGGCAGACACAGGAATGGCTACACCTTC.

The V gene is TRBV4-1, the J gene TRBJ2-5, with 7 bases identical to TRBD1. Per germline, CDR1 MGHRA and CDR2 YSYEKL. After removal of 3 bases from V and 2 bases from J, the junction contained 6 bases not matched to a gene. CDR3 length: 15 amino acids. In DNA, the CDR3 is TGCGCCAGCAGCCACCAACCGGGACAGCAAGAGACCCAGTACTTC. Residues: CASSHQPGQQETQYF.

This sequence joins TRBV2 and TRBJ2-3; D is unresolved. The germline V and J ends were trimmed by 3 bases and 4 bases, with 5 bases remaining between them. This CDR3 comprises 12 residues. Germline loops: CDR1 SNHLY, CDR2 FYNNEI. CDR3 nucleotide sequence: TGTGCCAGCAGTGATTTTGCAGATACGCAGTATTTT. Protein product: CASSDFADTQYF.

This clone was detected a few times. This sequence joins TRBV29-1 and TRBJ2-7; D unresolved. In germline, CDR1 is SQVTM, CDR2 ANQGSEA. V lost 5 bases to trimming and J lost 6 bases, with 11 bases between them. This CDR3 region has 11 residues. This CDR3 is CSVSYLAEQYF. The CDR3 DNA is TGCAGCGTTTCTTATTTGGCCGAGCAGTACTTC.

V and J are TRBV30 and TRBJ1-1; no firm D call. The germline V gene has CDR1 GTSNPN and CDR2 SVGIG (reference sequence). V was trimmed by 3 bases and J by 7 bases, leaving 9 bases between them. CDR3 length equals 11 residues. CDR3 protein: CAWRWGVEAFF. CDR3 nucleotide sequence: TGTGCCTGGAGGTGGGGAGTTGAAGCTTTCTTT. The full variable domain, completed using reference TRBV30 and TRBJ1-1, is SQTIHQWPATLVQPVGSPLSLECTVEGTSNPNLYWYRQAAGRGLQLLFYSVGIGQISSEVPQNLSASRPQDRQFILSSKKLLLSDSGFYLCAWRWGVEAFFGQGTRLTVV.

The J gene is TRBJ1-1, the V gene TRBV29-1, with TRBD1 matching 7 bases. This CDR3 region has 16 residues. Germline CDR1 is SQVTM and CDR2 is ANQGSEA. Trimming took 7 bases from V and 11 from J; bases not matched to a gene: 25. Here the CDR3 reads CSGISVLQGGPPHAFF. CDR3 bases: TGCAGCGGAATATCTGTCCTTCAGGGGGGCCCCCCGCATGCTTTCTTT.

The V and J genes are TRBV5-6 and TRBJ2-7; TRBD1 matches at 9 bases. This CDR3 comprises 13 residues. In germline, CDR1 is SGHDT, CDR2 YYEEEE. After removal of 4 bases from V and 8 bases from J, the junction contained 7 bases not matched to a gene. CDR3 DNA sequence: TGTGCCAGCAGCCCGGGACAGGGATCCCAGCAGTACTTC. Translated: CASSPGQGSQQYF.